A selection of T cell receptor beta chains follows, all from one sample in a study of blood T cell repertoires in COVID-19. Sequencing used immunoSEQ multiplex PCR; TCRdb keeps in-frame clones, though not all of them. The table has 250,000 to 400,000 clones, under 90% seen once. The material sequenced was peripheral blood. The receptors originated from a woman younger than 45 with COVID-19, enrolled during active disease. The CDR3 runs from the conserved cysteine through the conserved F or W. The D gene is left open where the match is weak. Some rows mark clone size as missing; the rest say once, few, many or name a class of expanded clone.

d_gene: .; v_gene: TRBV30; abundance: .; j_gene: TRBJ2-3; CDR3aa: CAWSPLGLGTDTQYF; CDR3nt: TGTGCCTGGAGCCCCCTGGGACTGGGGACAGATACGCAGTATTTT
d_gene: .; v_gene: TRBV27; abundance: .; j_gene: TRBJ1-6; CDR3aa: CASRGGRRGSPLHF; CDR3nt: TGTGCCAGCAGGGGGGGAAGAAGGGGTTCACCCCTCCACTTT
d_gene: TRBD1; v_gene: TRBV28; abundance: few; j_gene: TRBJ2-7; CDR3aa: CASSSPRTGNSEQYF; CDR3nt: TGTGCCAGCAGTTCTCCGAGGACAGGGAACTCGGAGCAGTACTTC
d_gene: .; v_gene: TRBV29-1; abundance: .; j_gene: TRBJ1-5; CDR3aa: CSVEQGGNQPQHF; CDR3nt: TGCAGCGTTGAACAGGGTGGCAATCAGCCCCAGCATTTT
d_gene: .; v_gene: TRBV28; abundance: .; j_gene: TRBJ2-1; CDR3aa: CASRTREEQFF; CDR3nt: TGTGCCAGCAGGACACGGGAGGAGCAGTTCTTC
d_gene: TRBD2; v_gene: TRBV3-1/TRBV3-2; abundance: .; j_gene: TRBJ2-2; CDR3aa: CASSQDNRLAGGDTGELFF; CDR3nt: TGTGCCAGCAGCCAAGATAACAGACTAGCGGGAGGGGATACCGGGGAGCTGTTTTTT
d_gene: TRBD1; v_gene: TRBV18; abundance: .; j_gene: TRBJ2-6; CDR3aa: CASSPPGQNPSGANVLTF; CDR3nt: TGTGCCAGCTCACCACCGGGACAGAACCCCTCTGGGGCCAACGTCCTGACTTTC
d_gene: TRBD2; v_gene: TRBV7-2; abundance: .; j_gene: TRBJ2-1; CDR3aa: CASRRTSGSYNEQFF; CDR3nt: TGTGCCAGCAGGCGTACTAGCGGTTCCTACAATGAGCAGTTCTTC
d_gene: TRBD1; v_gene: TRBV19; abundance: few; j_gene: TRBJ1-4; CDR3aa: CASSPDRVRQEKLFF; CDR3nt: TGTGCCAGTAGTCCAGACAGGGTTAGGCAGGAAAAACTGTTTTTT
d_gene: .; v_gene: TRBV30; abundance: .; j_gene: TRBJ2-5; CDR3aa: CAWNRQETQYF; CDR3nt: TGTGCCTGGAACAGACAAGAGACCCAGTACTTC
d_gene: TRBD1; v_gene: TRBV11-3; abundance: .; j_gene: TRBJ2-1; CDR3aa: CASSLGGDRKVDEQFF; CDR3nt: TGTGCCAGCAGCTTAGGAGGGGACAGGAAAGTCGATGAGCAGTTCTTC
d_gene: TRBD1; v_gene: TRBV5-5; abundance: .; j_gene: TRBJ1-1; CDR3aa: CASSFTTGRTNTEAFF; CDR3nt: TGTGCCAGCAGCTTCACGACAGGGAGGACGAACACTGAAGCTTTCTTT
d_gene: .; v_gene: TRBV5-5; abundance: .; j_gene: TRBJ2-1; CDR3aa: CASSLELAANEQFF; CDR3nt: TGTGCCAGCAGCTTGGAACTAGCTGCCAATGAGCAGTTCTTC
d_gene: .; v_gene: TRBV18; abundance: .; j_gene: TRBJ2-5; CDR3aa: CASSPPLRETQYF; CDR3nt: TGTGCCAGCTCACCACCGCTGCGAGAGACCCAGTACTTC
d_gene: TRBD1; v_gene: TRBV5-6; abundance: .; j_gene: TRBJ2-7; CDR3aa: CASSFISGQGADEQYF; CDR3nt: TGTGCCAGCAGCTTCATAAGTGGACAGGGGGCGGACGAGCAGTACTTC
d_gene: .; v_gene: TRBV11-2; abundance: .; j_gene: TRBJ2-7; CDR3aa: CASSLGQGPGMRHEQYF; CDR3nt: TGTGCCAGCAGCTTAGGGCAGGGGCCGGGAATGCGACACGAGCAGTACTTC
d_gene: TRBD1; v_gene: TRBV30; abundance: .; j_gene: TRBJ2-2; CDR3aa: CAWDAENRGTGELFF; CDR3nt: TGTGCCTGGGATGCTGAAAACAGGGGAACCGGGGAGCTGTTTTTT
d_gene: .; v_gene: TRBV5-6; abundance: .; j_gene: TRBJ1-2; CDR3aa: CASSLSQGTRGYTF; CDR3nt: TGTGCCAGCAGCTTGAGTCAGGGTACCAGGGGCTACACCTTC
d_gene: TRBD1; v_gene: TRBV5-1; abundance: .; j_gene: TRBJ1-1; CDR3aa: CASSLGQTGGKTEAFF; CDR3nt: TGCGCCAGCAGCTTGGGCCAGACAGGGGGAAAAACTGAAGCTTTCTTT
d_gene: .; v_gene: TRBV6-1; abundance: .; j_gene: TRBJ2-7; CDR3aa: CASSDSYTGSYEQYF; CDR3nt: TGTGCCAGCAGTGATTCCTATACAGGGAGCTACGAGCAGTACTTC
d_gene: TRBD1; v_gene: TRBV2; abundance: once; j_gene: TRBJ2-5; CDR3aa: CASIPGQGAETQYF; CDR3nt: TGTGCCAGCATCCCGGGACAGGGAGCCGAAACCCAGTACTTC
d_gene: TRBD2; v_gene: TRBV6-6; abundance: .; j_gene: TRBJ2-7; CDR3aa: CASSRGGKNYEQYF; CDR3nt: TGTGCCAGCAGTCGGGGGGGGAAGAACTACGAGCAGTACTTC
d_gene: TRBD1; v_gene: TRBV9; abundance: .; j_gene: TRBJ1-2; CDR3aa: CASSEDRTGKGYTF; CDR3nt: TGTGCCAGCAGTGAAGACCGGACAGGGAAAGGCTACACCTTC
d_gene: .; v_gene: TRBV19; abundance: .; j_gene: TRBJ2-3; CDR3aa: CASSSRRWSSDTQYF; CDR3nt: TGTGCCAGTAGTTCCCGGAGGTGGTCATCAGATACGCAGTATTTT
d_gene: .; v_gene: TRBV28; abundance: .; j_gene: TRBJ1-1; CDR3aa: CASSPRFGTANTEAFF; CDR3nt: TGTGCCAGCAGTCCCCGCTTCGGTACAGCAAACACTGAAGCTTTCTTT
d_gene: TRBD2; v_gene: TRBV5-4; abundance: once; j_gene: TRBJ2-1; CDR3aa: CASSPLTSGSITSEQFF; CDR3nt: TGTGCCAGCAGCCCTTTGACTAGCGGGAGCATAACAAGTGAGCAGTTCTTC